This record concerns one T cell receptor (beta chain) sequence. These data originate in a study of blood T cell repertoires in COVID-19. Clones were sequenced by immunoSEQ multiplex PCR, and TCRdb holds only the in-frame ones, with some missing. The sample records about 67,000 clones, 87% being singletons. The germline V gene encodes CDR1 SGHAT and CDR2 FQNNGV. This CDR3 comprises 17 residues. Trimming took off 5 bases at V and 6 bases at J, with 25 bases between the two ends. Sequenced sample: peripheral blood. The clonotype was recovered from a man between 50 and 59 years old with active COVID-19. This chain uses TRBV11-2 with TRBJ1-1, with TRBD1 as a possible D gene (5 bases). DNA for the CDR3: TGTGCCAGCAGCCAGGAAAGCGGGGGAACTTATTACCCTGAAGCTTTCTTT. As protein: CASSQESGGTYYPEAFF. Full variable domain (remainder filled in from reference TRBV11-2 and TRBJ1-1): EAGVAQSPRYKIIEKRQSVAFWCNPISGHATLYWYQQILGQGPKLLIQFQNNGVVDDSQLPKDRFSAERLKGVDSTLKIQPAKLEDSAVYLCASSQESGGTYYPEAFFGQGTRLTVV.